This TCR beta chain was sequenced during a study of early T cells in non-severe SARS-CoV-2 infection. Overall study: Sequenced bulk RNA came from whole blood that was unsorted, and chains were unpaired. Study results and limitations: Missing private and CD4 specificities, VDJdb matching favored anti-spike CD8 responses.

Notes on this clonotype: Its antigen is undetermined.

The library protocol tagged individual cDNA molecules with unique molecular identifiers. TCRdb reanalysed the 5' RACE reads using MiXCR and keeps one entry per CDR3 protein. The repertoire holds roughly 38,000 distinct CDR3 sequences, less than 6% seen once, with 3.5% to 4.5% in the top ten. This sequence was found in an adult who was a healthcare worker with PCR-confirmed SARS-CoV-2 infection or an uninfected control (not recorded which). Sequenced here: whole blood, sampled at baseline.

The CDR3 loop reads CATSRGYEQYF. The DNA for the CDR3 is TGTGCCACCAGCAGAGGCTACGAGCAGTACTTC. The chain uses TRBV15 and TRBJ2-7; D gene uncertain. The CDR3 runs to 11 residues. Trimming pared 1 base from V and 3 bases from J, leaving 1 base between. The germline CDR1 and CDR2 sequences are LNHNV and YYDKDF (reference sequence).